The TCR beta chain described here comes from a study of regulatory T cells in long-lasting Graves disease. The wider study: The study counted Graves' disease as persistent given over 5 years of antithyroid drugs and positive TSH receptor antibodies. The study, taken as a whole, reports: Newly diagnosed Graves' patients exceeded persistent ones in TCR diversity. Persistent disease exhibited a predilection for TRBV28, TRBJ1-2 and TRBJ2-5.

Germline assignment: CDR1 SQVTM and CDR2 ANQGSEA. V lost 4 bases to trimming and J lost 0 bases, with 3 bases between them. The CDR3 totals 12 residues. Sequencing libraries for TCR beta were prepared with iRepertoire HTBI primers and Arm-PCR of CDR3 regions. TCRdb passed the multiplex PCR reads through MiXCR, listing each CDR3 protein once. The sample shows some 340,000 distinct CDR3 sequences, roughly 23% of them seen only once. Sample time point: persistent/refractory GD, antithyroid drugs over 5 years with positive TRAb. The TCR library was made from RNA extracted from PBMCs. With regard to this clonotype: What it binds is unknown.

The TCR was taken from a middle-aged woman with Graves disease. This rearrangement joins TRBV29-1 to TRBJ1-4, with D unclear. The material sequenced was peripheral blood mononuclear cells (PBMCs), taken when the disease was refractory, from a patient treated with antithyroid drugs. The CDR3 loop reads CSVATTNEKLFF. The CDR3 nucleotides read TGCAGCGTTGCAACAACTAATGAAAAACTGTTTTTT.